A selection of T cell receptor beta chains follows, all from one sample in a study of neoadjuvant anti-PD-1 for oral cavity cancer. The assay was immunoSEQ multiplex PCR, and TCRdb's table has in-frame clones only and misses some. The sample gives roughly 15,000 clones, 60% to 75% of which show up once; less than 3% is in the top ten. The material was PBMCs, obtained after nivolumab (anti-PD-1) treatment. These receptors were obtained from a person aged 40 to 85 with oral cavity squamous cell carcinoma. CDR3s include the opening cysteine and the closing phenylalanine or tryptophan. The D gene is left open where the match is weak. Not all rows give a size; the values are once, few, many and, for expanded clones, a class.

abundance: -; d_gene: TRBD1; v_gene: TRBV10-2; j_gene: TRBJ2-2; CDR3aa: CASSRDRVSTGELFF; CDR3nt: TGCGCCAGCAGTAGGGACAGGGTGTCCACCGGGGAGCTGTTTTTT
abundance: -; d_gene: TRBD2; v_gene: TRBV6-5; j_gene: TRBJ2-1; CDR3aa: CASSSGTSGPYNEQFF; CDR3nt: TGTGCCAGCAGTTCCGGGACTAGCGGGCCCTACAATGAGCAGTTCTTC
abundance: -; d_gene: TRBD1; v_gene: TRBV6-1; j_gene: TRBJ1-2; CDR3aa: CASSEGGQGFYGYTF; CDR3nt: TGTGCCAGCAGTGAAGGGGGACAGGGGTTCTATGGCTACACCTTC
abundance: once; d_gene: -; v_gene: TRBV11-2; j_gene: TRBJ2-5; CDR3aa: CASSLQAVQETQYF; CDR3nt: TGTGCCAGCAGCTTACAAGCAGTACAAGAGACCCAGTACTTC
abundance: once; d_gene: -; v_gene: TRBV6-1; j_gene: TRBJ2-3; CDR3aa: CASSEAVGEPTDTQYF; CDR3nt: TGTGCCAGCAGTGAAGCGGTCGGCGAACCCACAGATACGCAGTATTTT
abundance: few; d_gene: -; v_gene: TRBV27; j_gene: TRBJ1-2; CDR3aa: CASSLSPGDGYYGYTF; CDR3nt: TGTGCCAGCAGTTTATCTCCCGGGGATGGGTACTATGGCTACACCTTC
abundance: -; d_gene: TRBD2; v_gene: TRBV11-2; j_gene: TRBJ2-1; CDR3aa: CASSSRTSVNEQFF; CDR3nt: TGTGCCAGCAGCTCCCGGACTAGCGTCAATGAGCAGTTCTTC
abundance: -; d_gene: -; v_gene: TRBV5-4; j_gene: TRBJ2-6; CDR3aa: CASSLGGSGANVLTF; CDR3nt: TGTGCCAGCAGCTTGGGGGGGTCCGGGGCCAACGTCCTGACTTTC
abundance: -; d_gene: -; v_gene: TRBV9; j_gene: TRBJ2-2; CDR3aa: CASSEAGTGELFF; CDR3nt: TGTGCCAGCAGCGAAGCAGGGACCGGGGAGCTGTTTTTT
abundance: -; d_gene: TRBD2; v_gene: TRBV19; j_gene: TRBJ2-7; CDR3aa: CATSDGTRTYEQYF; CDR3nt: TGTGCCACCTCGGACGGGACTAGGACCTACGAGCAGTACTTC
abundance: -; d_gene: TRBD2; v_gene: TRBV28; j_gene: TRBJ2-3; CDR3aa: CASSLTRLAGDTQYF; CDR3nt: TGTGCCAGCAGTTTAACCCGACTAGCCGGAGATACGCAGTATTTT
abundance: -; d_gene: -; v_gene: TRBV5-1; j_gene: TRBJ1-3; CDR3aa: CASSLWGSGNTIYF; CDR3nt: TGCGCCAGCAGCTTGTGGGGCTCTGGAAACACCATATATTTT
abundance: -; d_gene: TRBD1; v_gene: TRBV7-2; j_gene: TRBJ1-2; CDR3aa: CASSFIGTGGNGYTF; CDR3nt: TGTGCCAGCAGCTTTATCGGGACAGGGGGCAATGGCTACACCTTC
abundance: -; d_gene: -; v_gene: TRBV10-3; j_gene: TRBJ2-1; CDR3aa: CAISESAIEGNEQFF; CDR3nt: TGTGCCATCAGTGAGTCCGCCATTGAGGGCAATGAGCAGTTCTTC
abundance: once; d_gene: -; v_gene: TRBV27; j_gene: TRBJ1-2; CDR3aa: CASSLGGVTGYTF; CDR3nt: TGTGCCAGCAGTTTAGGTGGGGTGACTGGCTACACCTTC
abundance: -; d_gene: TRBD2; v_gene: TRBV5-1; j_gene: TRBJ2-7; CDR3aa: CASSAPLAGGTYEQYF; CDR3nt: TGCGCCAGCAGCGCCCCTCTAGCGGGAGGGACCTACGAGCAGTACTTC
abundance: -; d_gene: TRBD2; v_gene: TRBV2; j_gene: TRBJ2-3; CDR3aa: CASSRTSGSITDTQYF; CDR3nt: TGTGCCAGCAGTCGGACTAGCGGGAGTATCACAGATACGCAGTATTTT